This entry is about one TCR beta chain. Authors' processing steps: For nucleated cells, counts were estimated from reference gene primer amplification. Assay: immunoSEQ multiplex PCR; the TCRdb copy retains only in-frame clones and omits some. The D gene and trimming were derived from the DNA, and the V and J assignments and clone size from that table. Of 79,000 or so clones listed, about 90% were seen once; the top ten hold more than 0.95%. The sample comes from a study of blood T cell repertoires in COVID-19. The wider study: Sites across the United States, Italy and Spain contributed samples from acute and convalescent COVID-19. PBMCs, B-cell-depleted T cells, or T cells were the source of the cDNA or gDNA that made up the material.

This CDR3 comprises 13 residues. Germline-derived CDR1 and CDR2 are GTSNPN and SVGIG (reference sequence). Deletions cut 3 bases from V and 6 bases from J, with 15 bases between. Sequenced: peripheral blood. The origin of this receptor is a human donor in a cohort sampled during active COVID-19. The chain links TRBV30 to TRBJ2-7; D is perhaps TRBD1 (5 bases). CDR3 bases: TGTGCCTGGAGCGAGACAGAGACTGTCGAGCAGTACTTC. This translates into CAWSETETVEQYF.